The 17 T cell receptor beta chains in this list originate from one sample, sequenced in a study of control samples from healthy donors and cancer patients. Assay used: immunoSEQ multiplex PCR; TCRdb lists only in-frame clones, some missing. This sample yields tens of thousands of clones, of which 85% to 95% are seen a single time; around a quarter belongs to the top ten. The sequenced sample was PBMCs. The receptor set was obtained from a woman aged 45-65 years with head and neck cancer.

The rearrangement uses TRBV19 and TRBJ2-1; 13 nucleotides align to TRBD2. Germline trimming cut 9 bases from V and 4 bases from J; bases unmatched to any gene: 6. This CDR3 is built from 15 residues. Germline loops: CDR1 LNHDA, CDR2 SQIVND (reference sequence). In DNA form, the CDR3 reads TGTGCCAGCTCGGGGGGACTAGCGGGGTACAATGAGCAGTTCTTC. The encoded protein is CASSGGLAGYNEQFF.

The rearrangement uses TRBV2 and TRBJ2-5; a weak D match, TRBD2 (7 bases). Germline assignment: CDR1 SNHLY and CDR2 FYNNEI. V gave up 6 bases and J gave up 6 bases, with 14 bases separating them. There are 13 residues in the CDR3. CDR3 bases: TGTGCCAGCAGGGAGGGGGGGGCCAAGACCCAGTACTTC. It translates to CASREGGAKTQYF.

The chain couples TRBV7-8 to TRBJ2-7; 15 bases are shared with TRBD2. With 4 bases clipped from V and 1 base from J, the junction kept 8 bases outside the gene matches. Germline CDR1 and CDR2: SGHVS and FQNEAQ. The CDR3 contains 18 residues. The CDR3 sequence is CASSSRGGTSGRSYEQYF. In nucleotides, the CDR3 is TGTGCCAGCAGCTCGAGGGGGGGGACTAGCGGGAGGTCCTACGAGCAGTACTTC.

This chain links TRBV5-1 with TRBJ2-1; no clear D gene. This CDR3 contains 16 residues. V was pared by 4 bases and J by 0 bases, with 14 bases between. Germline lookup yields CDR1 SGHRS and CDR2 YFSETQ. Written as DNA, the CDR3 is TGCGCCAGCAGCCCTCATATGGGAAGCTCCTACAATGAGCAGTTCTTC. Its protein product is CASSPHMGSSYNEQFF.

V and J are TRBV5-1 and TRBJ1-1; D ambiguous. This CDR3 is built from 15 residues. CDR1 is SGHRS and CDR2 is YFSETQ in the germline V gene. Trimming cost V 0 bases and J 3 bases, with 12 bases left between them. This CDR3 is CASSLALGRDTEAFF. CDR3 nucleotide sequence: TGCGCCAGCAGCTTGGCTCTAGGTAGGGACACTGAAGCTTTCTTT.

The J gene is TRBJ1-2, the V gene TRBV28, with D perhaps TRBD1 (6 bases). V was cut by 1 base and J by 2 bases, with 14 bases left in between. CDR1 and CDR2 from the germline V gene are MDHEN and SYDVKM. The CDR3 is 16 residues long. CDR3 sequence reads: CASSLSSRTENYGYTF. The CDR3, as DNA: TGTGCCAGCAGTTTATCTTCTAGGACAGAGAACTATGGCTACACCTTC.

This chain connects TRBV28 to TRBJ1-5, with D possibly TRBD1 on 6 matching bases. Germline V gene lookup returns CDR1 MDHEN and CDR2 SYDVKM. The CDR3 contains 18 residues. V was clipped by 4 bases and J by 3 bases, with 22 bases between them. CDR3: CASSSTQNLQGYNQPQHF. The CDR3 DNA reads as TGTGCCAGCAGTTCAACCCAAAACCTACAGGGTTACAATCAGCCCCAGCATTTT.

The V gene is TRBV4-2, the J gene TRBJ1-2, with D perhaps TRBD1 (5 bases). The CDR3 runs to 15 residues. Germline-derived CDR1 and CDR2 are LGHNA and YNFKEQ. V gave up 3 bases and J gave up 4 bases, with 15 bases separating them. CDR3 protein: CASSQGGGRGYGYTF. The CDR3 bases are TGTGCCAGCAGCCAGGGCGGGGGAAGAGGCTATGGCTACACCTTC.

The CDR3 nucleotides read TGCAGCGTTGAAGGGCAGGCCAACACGGGGAGGTACTTC. This codes for CSVEGQANTGRYF. This chain uses TRBV29-1 with TRBJ2-7; D perhaps matches TRBD2 (5 bases). Trimming took 1 base from V and 12 from J, leaving 19 bases between them. This CDR3 region has 13 residues. Looked up from germline, CDR1 is SQVTM and CDR2 is ANQGSEA.

J is TRBJ2-2 and V is TRBV6-4; D gene uncertain. This CDR3 has 13 residues. Trimming shortened V by 6 bases and J by 2 bases, and 7 bases separated the two germline ends. Germline V gives CDR1 MRHNA, CDR2 SNTAGT. The DNA for the CDR3 is TGTGCCAGCAGCCTATATAACACCGGGGAGCTGTTTTTT. It specifies CASSLYNTGELFF.

V and J are TRBV3-1 (or the pseudogene TRBV3-2) and TRBJ2-1; TRBD2 might be the D (5 bases). The CDR3 extends over 14 amino acids. Germline V gives CDR1 LGHDT, CDR2 YNNKEL (reference sequence). V shed 6 bases and J shed 2 bases, with 11 bases lying between them. CDR3 sequence: CASSQAGTYNEQFF. CDR3 in DNA: TGTGCCAGCAGTCAGGCCGGGACCTACAATGAGCAGTTCTTC.

V and J are TRBV6-1 and TRBJ2-7; the match to TRBD1 covers 9 bases. Germline V gene lookup returns CDR1 MNHNS and CDR2 SASEGT. The CDR3 runs to 15 residues. After removal of 3 bases from V and 4 bases from J, the junction contained 7 bases not matched to a gene. CDR3 residues: CASSDRGTGPYEQYF. CDR3 bases: TGTGCCAGCAGTGACCGGGGGACAGGGCCGTACGAGCAGTACTTC.

The J gene is TRBJ2-7, the V gene TRBV28; 9 nucleotides match TRBD1. Germline CDR1 reads MDHEN; CDR2 reads SYDVKM. Trimming at V came to 2 bases and at J to 1 base, leaving 9 bases not matched to a gene. The CDR3 covers 17 residues. As DNA, the CDR3 is TGTGCCAGCAGTTTAAGGGGAGGACAGGGGTGGTCCTACGAGCAGTACTTC. Translating gives CASSLRGGQGWSYEQYF.

This clone was found once. The chain recombines TRBV27 with TRBJ1-6; TRBD1 matches 10 bases. Germline V CDR1 and CDR2: MNHEY, SMNVEV (reference sequence). The CDR3 spans 16 residues. V dropped 5 bases and J dropped 6; count of bases not matched to a gene: 7. CDR3 sequence reads: CASSLGTGELNSPLHF. CDR3 bases: TGTGCCAGCAGTCTAGGGACAGGGGAACTTAATTCACCCCTCCACTTT.

This sequence joins TRBV9 and TRBJ2-2; D is unresolved. Germline CDR1 reads SGDLS; CDR2 reads YYNGEE. CDR3 length equals 15 residues. V dropped 0 bases and J dropped 1 base, with 7 bases sitting between them. The CDR3 is CASSVGGLNTGELFF. CDR3 DNA sequence: TGTGCCAGCAGCGTAGGGGGATTGAACACCGGGGAGCTGTTTTTT. Based on the CDR3 plus reference TRBV9 and TRBJ2-2, the full variable domain is DSGVTQTPKHLITATGQRVTLRCSPRSGDLSVYWYQQSLDQGLQFLIQYYNGEERAKGNILERFSAQQFPDLHSELNLSSLELGDSALYFCASSVGGLNTGELFFGEGSRLTVL.

For the CDR3, the DNA is TGTGCCAGCGGGGAACCTCAGGGGGACTATGGCTACACCTTC. This gives the protein CASGEPQGDYGYTF. The V gene is TRBV2, the J gene TRBJ1-2, with 7 bases that match TRBD1. This CDR3 region has 14 residues. V lost 8 bases and J lost 3; bases outside the gene matches: 9. Germline lookup yields CDR1 SNHLY and CDR2 FYNNEI.

This clone was recorded once. CDR3 DNA sequence: TGTGCCAGCAGCCCGGGACAGGGGGCATACGAGCAGTACTTC. Encoded protein: CASSPGQGAYEQYF. The rearrangement links TRBV6-5 to TRBJ2-7, with 12 bases identical to TRBD1. The CDR3 is 14 residues long. Germline loops: CDR1 MNHEY, CDR2 SVGAGI. Losses at the gene ends were 6 bases for V and 4 bases for J; bases not matched to a gene: 4.